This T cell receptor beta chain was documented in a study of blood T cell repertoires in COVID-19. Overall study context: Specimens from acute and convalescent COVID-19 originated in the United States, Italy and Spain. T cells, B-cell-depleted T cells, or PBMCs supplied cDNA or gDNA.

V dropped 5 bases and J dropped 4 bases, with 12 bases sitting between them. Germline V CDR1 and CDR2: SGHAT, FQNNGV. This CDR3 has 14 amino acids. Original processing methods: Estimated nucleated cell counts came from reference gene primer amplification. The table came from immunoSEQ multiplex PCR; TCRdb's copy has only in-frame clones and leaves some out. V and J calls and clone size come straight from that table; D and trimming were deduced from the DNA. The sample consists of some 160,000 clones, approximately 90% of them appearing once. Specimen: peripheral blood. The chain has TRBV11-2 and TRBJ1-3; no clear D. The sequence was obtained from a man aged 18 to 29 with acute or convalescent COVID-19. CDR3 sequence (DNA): TGTGCCAGCAGCCCGGCGGTCGGAGGAAACACCATATATTTT. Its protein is CASSPAVGGNTIYF.